These 24 T cell receptor beta chains share one sample of origin, sequenced in a study of blood T cell repertoires in COVID-19. Clones were read by immunoSEQ multiplex PCR, and TCRdb kept only the in-frame ones, dropping some. The sample carries fewer than 200,000 clones, about three quarters recorded once. Sequenced sample: peripheral blood. Every receptor here comes from a man between 60 and 70 years old with acute or convalescent COVID-19.

A single count supports this clone. The V call is TRBV19, the J call TRBJ2-1; TRBD2 is a possible D gene (6 bases). Germline-derived CDR1 and CDR2 are LNHDA and SQIVND (reference sequence). V lost 3 bases, J lost 5 bases, and 11 bases lay in between. The CDR3 extends over 14 amino acids. CDR3: CASSMVTRNNEQFF. The CDR3 DNA follows: TGTGCCAGTAGTATGGTGACTAGAAACAATGAGCAGTTCTTC.

This clone was counted only a few times. V is TRBV4-1 and J is TRBJ1-4; D gene uncertain. The CDR3 loop spans 15 amino acids. V was cut by 0 bases and J by 8 bases, with 13 bases left in between. Germline-derived CDR1 and CDR2 are MGHRA and YSYEKL. CDR3 region: CASSQEVTPQEKLFF. The DNA of the CDR3 is TGCGCCAGCAGCCAAGAGGTTACACCCCAAGAAAAACTGTTTTTT.

This chain connects TRBV7-2 to TRBJ1-5, with 8 positions matching TRBD1. CDR3 length: 14 residues. Germline V gene data show CDR1 as SGHTA and CDR2 as FQGNSA. J lost 2 bases, V lost 5 bases, and 2 bases had no gene match. CDR3 sequence reads: CASSLQGGNQPQHF. DNA of the CDR3: TGTGCCAGCAGCCTACAGGGGGGCAATCAGCCCCAGCATTTT.

V gene TRBV2 combines with J gene TRBJ2-3; D gene unclear. Between the trimmed V and J ends, which lost 4 bases and 1 base, there was a span of 12 bases. The CDR3 is 15 amino acids. CDR1 and CDR2 from the germline V gene are SNHLY and FYNNEI. The CDR3 reads CASSVQGTGTDTQYF. The CDR3, as DNA: TGTGCCAGCAGTGTTCAAGGTACAGGCACAGATACGCAGTATTTT.

Only one count was recorded for this clone. The genes are TRBV2 and TRBJ1-1; D unresolved. Trimming removed 2 bases at V and 1 base at J, with 8 bases between. Germline loops: CDR1 SNHLY, CDR2 FYNNEI. This CDR3 region has 14 residues. The CDR3 loop reads CASSEYTGNTEAFF. CDR3 DNA sequence: TGTGCCAGCAGTGAATACACGGGGAACACTGAAGCTTTCTTT. The variable domain in full, completed from reference TRBV2 and TRBJ1-1, reads EPEVTQTPSHQVTQMGQEVILRCVPISNHLYFYWYRQILGQKVEFLVSFYNNEISEKSEIFDDQFSVERPDGSNFTLKIRSTKLEDSAMYFCASSEYTGNTEAFFGQGTRLTVV.

This clone was recorded only once. The chain links TRBV19 to TRBJ2-1, with 13 positions matching TRBD2. J was trimmed by 8 bases and V by 4 bases; bases with no gene match: 5. CDR3 length equals 15 residues. CDR1 is LNHDA, CDR2 SQIVND, per germline (reference sequence). CDR3 bases: TGTGCCAGTAGTAACGGACTAGCGGGGGTCGATGAGCAGTTCTTC. Amino acid sequence: CASSNGLAGVDEQFF.

This chain links TRBV30 with TRBJ2-1, with D maybe TRBD1 (5 bases). The V gene's germline CDR1 is GTSNPN and CDR2 SVGIG (reference sequence). The CDR3 extends over 13 amino acids. Trimming took off 5 bases at V and 4 bases at J, with 12 bases between the two ends. The CDR3 loop reads CAWVRQRYNEQFF. CDR3 in DNA: TGTGCCTGGGTTCGACAGCGTTACAATGAGCAGTTCTTC. Full variable domain (remainder filled in from reference TRBV30 and TRBJ2-1): SQTIHQWPATLVQPVGSPLSLECTVEGTSNPNLYWYRQAAGRGLQLLFYSVGIGQISSEVPQNLSASRPQDRQFILSSKKLLLSDSGFYLCAWVRQRYNEQFFGPGTRLTVL.

The V gene is TRBV21-1, the J gene TRBJ1-2. TRBV21-1 is tagged as a pseudogene. This CDR3 is built from 13 residues. The CDR3 spells CASSYGGRYGYTF. The CDR3 coding sequence is TGTGCCAGCAGCTACGGGGGACGCTATGGCTACACCTTC.

Regarding this clone: Different DNA sequences within this sample yield the same CDR3. This rearrangement joins TRBV21-1 to TRBJ1-2. TRBV21-1 is deemed a pseudogene. The CDR3 contains 20 residues. CDR3 nucleotides: TGTGCCAGCAGCAAAGATCAGGGATATATCGGCCCGGAACCGGACTATGGCTACACCTTT. It translates to CASSKDQGYIGPEPDYGYTF.

This clone occurred once. V gene TRBV7-8 combines with J gene TRBJ1-5; 10 nucleotides align to TRBD1. Germline assignment: CDR1 SGHVS and CDR2 FQNEAQ. Germline trimming cut 3 bases from V and 4 bases from J; bases unmatched to any gene: 3. The CDR3 length is 15 residues. The CDR3 reads CASSFGTGANQPQHF. The CDR3 DNA reads TGTGCCAGCAGCTTCGGGACAGGGGCTAATCAGCCCCAGCATTTT.

The chain combines TRBV30 with TRBJ1-1; possibly TRBD1 for D (6 bases). Germline-derived CDR1 and CDR2 are GTSNPN and SVGIG (reference sequence). The V gene lost 2 bases and the J gene lost 5 bases, with 9 bases spanning the gap. The CDR3 loop spans 12 amino acids. CDR3 nucleotides: TGTGCCTGGAGTCCAGGGGATACTGAAGCTTTCTTT. Translating it yields CAWSPGDTEAFF. The whole variable domain, remainder taken from reference TRBV30 and TRBJ1-1, is SQTIHQWPATLVQPVGSPLSLECTVEGTSNPNLYWYRQAAGRGLQLLFYSVGIGQISSEVPQNLSASRPQDRQFILSSKKLLLSDSGFYLCAWSPGDTEAFFGQGTRLTVV.

The V gene is TRBV7-9, the J gene TRBJ2-2, with TRBD1 identical over 8 bases. The germline gives CDR1 SEHNR, CDR2 FQNEAQ (reference sequence). V trimming: 8 bases; J trimming: 0 bases; junction bases outside the gene matches: 2. This CDR3 spans 14 amino acids. The CDR3 DNA reads as TGTGCCAGCCGGGACAGGACGAACACCGGGGAGCTGTTTTTT. Translating gives CASRDRTNTGELFF.

The chain links TRBV10-3 to TRBJ2-3; 9 positions match TRBD1. Trimming at V came to 4 bases and at J to 2 bases, leaving 7 bases not matched to a gene. Germline V gene lookup returns CDR1 ENHRY and CDR2 SYGVKD. The CDR3 has 16 residues. CDR3 region: CAISAKTGGDTDTQYF. The CDR3 DNA reads TGTGCCATCAGTGCGAAGACAGGGGGGGACACAGATACGCAGTATTTT.

This clone was recorded only once. This chain joins TRBV25-1 and TRBJ2-3; the D is unclear. Trimming pared 3 bases from V and 0 bases from J, leaving 7 bases between. Germline V gene sequence: CDR1 MGHDK, CDR2 SYGVNS. The CDR3 length is 14 residues. The CDR3 loop is CASSDESSTDTQYF. The DNA for the CDR3 is TGTGCCAGCAGTGACGAGTCCAGCACAGATACGCAGTATTTT.

The chain is built from TRBV2 and TRBJ2-5; 13 positions match TRBD2. Losses at the gene ends were 6 bases for V and 5 bases for J; bases not matched to a gene: 6. The germline V gene encodes CDR1 SNHLY and CDR2 FYNNEI. The CDR3 has 15 residues. CDR3 coding DNA: TGTGCCAGCAGGGACGAGGGACTAGCGGGGGAGACCCAGTACTTC. Its translation is CASRDEGLAGETQYF.

CDR3 in amino acids: CASSLIAGTEAFF. In DNA, the CDR3 is TGTGCCAGCAGTTTGATTGCCGGGACTGAAGCTTTCTTT. The rearrangement joins TRBV12-3 or TRBV12-4 to TRBJ1-1; unclear D gene. The CDR3 is made up of 13 amino acids. Between the trimmed V and J ends, which lost 3 bases and 5 bases, there was a span of 10 bases.

With regard to this clone: A junction end diverges from the germline sequence, so it may reflect a read error. This rearrangement joins TRBV27 to TRBJ1-1; TRBD1 aligns across 7 bases. The CDR3 sequence is 16 residues long. Germline CDR1 is MNHEY and CDR2 is SMNVEV (reference sequence). CDR3 nucleotide sequence: TGTGCCCGCAGTTTTGCAGGGGGAATAATGAACACTGAAGCTTTCTTT. It specifies CARSFAGGIMNTEAFF.

The chain has TRBV7-6 and TRBJ2-2, with 10 bases matching TRBD1. Trimming took 3 bases from V and 6 from J; bases not matched to a gene: 4. CDR1 SGHVS and CDR2 FNYEAQ come from the germline V gene. This CDR3 is 15 amino acids long. The CDR3 region has the DNA TGTGCCAGCAGCTTTGGGACAGGGGACGCCGGGGAGCTGTTTTTT. This gives the protein CASSFGTGDAGELFF.

There are a few counts of this clone. V gene TRBV25-1 combines with J gene TRBJ2-3; possibly TRBD1 for D (6 bases). V shed 6 bases and J shed 2 bases, with 9 bases lying between them. Germline V lookup: CDR1 MGHDK, CDR2 SYGVNS. This CDR3 contains 13 residues. The CDR3 DNA reads as TGTGCCAGCAGAAGGGGGAACACAGATACGCAGTATTTT. Its protein product is CASRRGNTDTQYF.

The V call is TRBV7-2, the J call TRBJ1-5; D unresolved. V was pared by 6 bases and J by 9 bases, with 12 bases between. This CDR3 contains 12 residues. Germline CDR1 reads SGHTA; CDR2 reads FQGNSA. The CDR3 spells CASSLGNWPQHF. In DNA, the CDR3 is TGTGCCAGCAGTCTAGGCAACTGGCCCCAGCATTTT.

The V gene is TRBV30, the J gene TRBJ1-2; D call uncertain. Looked up from germline, CDR1 is GTSNPN and CDR2 is SVGIG (reference sequence). The CDR3 sequence is 13 residues long. Trimming removed 4 bases at V and 8 bases at J, with 17 bases between. CDR3 nucleotides: TGTGCCTGGAATTGGGTTGGTCGAGGGGGCTACACCTTC. Translating gives CAWNWVGRGGYTF. Looking up the rest from reference TRBV30 and TRBJ1-2 gives the full variable domain: SQTIHQWPATLVQPVGSPLSLECTVEGTSNPNLYWYRQAAGRGLQLLFYSVGIGQISSEVPQNLSASRPQDRQFILSSKKLLLSDSGFYLCAWNWVGRGGYTFGSGTRLTVV.

This clone was counted a single time. V and J are TRBV6-4 and TRBJ1-6, with D possibly being TRBD1 (5 bases). The germline V and J ends were trimmed by 4 bases and 13 bases, with 17 bases remaining between them. Germline values: CDR1 MRHNA, CDR2 SNTAGT. The CDR3 totals 14 residues. The CDR3 coding sequence is TGTGCCAGCAGTGTAAATCCCGGGGGAGCTCCCCTCCACTTT. This sequence encodes CASSVNPGGAPLHF.

The CDR3 nucleotides are TGTGCCAGCAGCAAGGGAGATGAGCAGTTCTTC. It yields the protein CASSKGDEQFF. The chain is built from TRBV2 and TRBJ2-1; possible D gene TRBD2, 5 bases. Trimming removed 6 bases at V and 8 bases at J, with 8 bases between. In germline, CDR1 is SNHLY, CDR2 FYNNEI. The CDR3 has 11 amino acids.

The rearrangement uses TRBV10-3 and TRBJ2-7, with 8 bases identical to TRBD1. Germline CDR1 and CDR2: ENHRY and SYGVKD. The V segment lost 2 bases and the J segment 2 bases; nucleotides outside the gene matches: 2. This CDR3 is 14 amino acids long. The CDR3 region is CAISEEDRAYEQYF. Written as DNA, the CDR3 is TGTGCCATCAGTGAGGAGGACAGGGCCTACGAGCAGTACTTC.